Presented here are 28 T cell receptor beta chains from one specimen sequenced in a study of tumor and adjacent non-tumor tissue in lung cancer. TCRbeta libraries were built with three rounds of nested PCR, modified from ARM-PCR. Each CDR3 protein gets one entry after TCRdb re-called the multiplex PCR reads with MiXCR. Here the sample spans more than 85,000 distinct CDR3 sequences, about 64% being singletons. The template was RNA from unsorted bulk tissue. Distant lung tissue was collected more than 3 cm away from the tumor edge. Sequenced sample: distant non-tumor lung tissue. The receptors come from a man aged 60-69 years with non-small cell lung cancer.

The count of this clonotype is one. This may stem from a read error, because a much larger clone lies one nucleotide away. The CDR3 DNA reads TGTGCCTTGAGTGTACTGGTGGGGACTGAAGCTTTCTTT. Protein product: CALSVLVGTEAFF. The rearrangement joins TRBV30 to TRBJ1-1; D uncertain. The CDR3 has 13 amino acids. The germline gives CDR1 GTSNPN, CDR2 SVGIG (reference sequence). The full variable domain, its missing parts supplied by reference TRBV30 and TRBJ1-1, is SQTIHQWPATLVQPVGSPLSLECTVEGTSNPNLYWYRQAAGRGLQLLFYSVGIGQISSEVPQNLSASRPQDRQFILSSKKLLLSDSGFYLCALSVLVGTEAFFGQGTRLTVV.

This clonotype was seen at least ten times. One end of the junction fails to match germline, which may point to a read error. The chain couples TRBV4-2 to TRBJ2-7; D call uncertain. This CDR3 has 15 residues. CDR1 is LGHNA, CDR2 YNFKEQ, per germline. The CDR3 DNA follows: TGTGCCAGCAGCGAAGAAACCGGAAATCTGATCGAGCAGTACTTC. This encodes CASSEETGNLIEQYF.

Concerning this clonotype: As the CDR3 is not closed by the conserved phenylalanine or tryptophan, this likely results from a read error. The DNA is omitted, as the CDR3 cannot be located on it reliably, and the CDR3 follows TCRdb's listing. The chain links TRBV6-6 to TRBJ1-5; TRBD1, the table's D call, lacks a check against the DNA. The CDR3 has 16 amino acids, counting both end residues. Germline CDR1 reads MNHNY; CDR2 reads SVGAGI (reference sequence). CDR3 protein: CASTTDGGVGNQPRHS.

This clonotype occurred a few times. This may arise from a read error, as a much more abundant clone is one base away. The V call is TRBV12-3 or TRBV12-4, the J call TRBJ2-7, with 10 bases aligning to TRBD2. This CDR3 region has 14 residues. V dropped 5 bases and J dropped 5; count of bases not matched to a gene: 6. The CDR3 is CASSVGTSVDEQYF. CDR3 sequence (DNA): TGTGCCAGCAGTGTCGGGACTAGCGTCGACGAGCAGTACTTC.

This clonotype was observed a handful of times. A much larger clone differs from this one at a single base, so this may be a read error. The gene calls are TRBV12-5 and TRBJ2-5; no clear D. Germline loops: CDR1 LGHNT, CDR2 FRNRAP. This CDR3 has 10 amino acids. CDR3 region: CASAVEIQYF. The CDR3 DNA is TGTGCTAGTGCGGTGGAGATCCAGTACTTC.

As regards this clonotype: Since the CDR3 does not end with the conserved phenylalanine or tryptophan, this likely comes from a read error. The chain is built from TRBV6-6 and TRBJ2-3, with 11 bases matching TRBD2. Germline CDR1 and CDR2: MNHNY and SVGAGI (reference sequence). The CDR3 spans 20 residues. The CDR3 bases are TGTGCAAGCAGTTCCCCGGGAGGTAATAGCGGGAGGGCCGCCGAGGATACGCAGTATCTT. This translates into CASSSPGGNSGRAAEDTQYL.

This chain uses TRBV6-5 with TRBJ1-4; perhaps TRBD1 as D (5 bases). The CDR3 runs to 18 residues. Trimming left V 0 bases short and J 2 bases short, with 16 bases between. Per germline, CDR1 MNHEY and CDR2 SVGAGI. This chain's CDR3 is CASSYSVPGLGTNEKLFF. The CDR3 DNA follows: TGTGCCAGCAGTTACTCTGTACCGGGGCTCGGGACTAATGAAAAACTGTTTTTT.

Comment on this clonotype: One junction end does not reproduce the germline sequence, and a read error may be involved. The chain recombines TRBV4-3 with TRBJ2-1; 10 positions match TRBD2. The germline gives CDR1 LGHNA, CDR2 YSLEER. CDR3 length: 16 amino acids. The CDR3 region has the DNA TGCGCCAGCAGCCAAGATGGGACTAGCGCATACAATGAACAGCTCTTC. Translation gives CASSQDGTSAYNEQLF.

To note about this clonotype: A much larger clone lies one base from this, so it may be a read error. V usage is TRBV5-4 and J usage is TRBJ1-3; no clear D. Germline-derived CDR1 and CDR2 are SGHNT and YYREEE (reference sequence). Trimming removed 3 bases at V and 3 bases at J, with 13 bases between. CDR3 size: 15 residues. CDR3 amino acids: CASSSSGNIGNTIYF. Here the CDR3 DNA reads TGTGCCAGCAGCTCGTCCGGGAATATTGGAAACACCATATATTTT.

The V gene is TRBV11-2, the J gene TRBJ2-5; TRBD1 matches at 7 bases. Germline CDR1 is SGHAT and CDR2 is FQNNGV. This CDR3 region has 14 residues. V shed 8 bases and J 10 bases; nucleotides not matched to a gene: 16. The CDR3 DNA sequence: TGTGCCAGCTGCCCAAGCAGTATCCAGGGGGTCCAGTACTTC. Translated, it gives CASCPSSIQGVQYF.

This clonotype was observed at least ten times. The rearrangement joins TRBV7-3 to TRBJ2-3; a weak D match, TRBD2 (6 bases). CDR1 is SGHTA and CDR2 is FQGTGA in the germline V gene. The CDR3 sequence is 19 residues long. The V end lost 4 bases, the J end lost 0 bases, and 23 bases lay between the germline ends. Here the CDR3 DNA reads TGTGCCAGCAGCTCGAAATATCGACTAGACCCTACTAGCACAGATACGCAGTATTTT. Translated: CASSSKYRLDPTSTDTQYF.

The rearrangement uses TRBV29-1 and TRBJ2-3; TRBD2 agrees at 9 bases. CDR3 length: 14 amino acids. Per the germline V gene, CDR1 is SQVTM and CDR2 is ANQGSEA. V gave up 8 bases and J gave up 3 bases; unmatched junction bases: 9. CDR3 nucleotide sequence: TGCAGCATCCACAGCGGGAGGAGGACAGATACGCAGTATTTT. Protein sequence: CSIHSGRRTDTQYF.

This clonotype was recorded at least ten times. CDR3 nucleotide sequence: TGTGCCAGCAGCTCCCTGGGCGTTGAGCAGTTCTTC. Encoded protein: CASSSLGVEQFF. The gene calls are TRBV5-6 and TRBJ2-1; unclear D gene. This CDR3 has 12 amino acids. Germline CDR1 SGHDT, CDR2 YYEEEE. V shed 3 bases and J shed 9 bases, with 10 bases lying between them.

Of note for this clonotype: At one end, the junction sequence differs from germline, possibly due to a read error. The chain uses TRBV11-1 and TRBJ2-7, with a possible D match to TRBD1 (5 bases). CDR1 and CDR2 (germline): SGHAT, FQDESV (reference sequence). The CDR3 has 17 amino acids. The CDR3 sequence is CASSPHQGGSGSYEQYF. CDR3 DNA: TGTGCCAGCAGCCCCCATCAGGGCGGATCCGGCTCCTACGAACAGTACTTC.

This clonotype was found many times. A much larger clone sits a single nucleotide away, making a read error possible. The rearrangement uses TRBV29-1 and TRBJ2-5; D uncertain. The CDR3 is 8 residues long. Germline CDR1 SQVTM, CDR2 ANQGSEA. V lost 7 bases to trimming and J lost 13 bases, with 10 bases between them. The CDR3 DNA reads as TGCAGCGAAGGGTCCTGGTACTTC. Translation: CSEGSWYF.

As regards this clonotype: One end of the junction does not line up with germline, which may come from a read error. The chain is built from TRBV12-3 or TRBV12-4 and TRBJ2-7; 7 nucleotides agree with TRBD1. CDR3 size: 13 residues. The CDR3 DNA is TGTGTCAGCAGTCCCGGGACAGTGGTCGAGCAGTACTTC. Protein sequence: CVSSPGTVVEQYF.

The chain combines TRBV6-6 with TRBJ1-1; TRBD1 might be the D (5 bases). Germline assignment: CDR1 MNHNY and CDR2 SVGAGI (reference sequence). The CDR3 is 16 residues long. The V gene lost 2 bases and the J gene lost 5 bases, with 18 bases spanning the gap. The CDR3 DNA sequence: TGTGCCAGCAGTTACAAACAGATAGGGGCGAATACTGAAGCTTTCTTT. Translated, it gives CASSYKQIGANTEAFF.

This clonotype appeared a single time. Germline is not matched at one junction end, which may reflect a read error. This chain uses TRBV11-1 with TRBJ1-1; unclear D gene. This CDR3 region has 14 residues. Germline values: CDR1 SGHAT, CDR2 FQDESV (reference sequence). CDR3 residues: CVSSTSAGETEAFF. DNA of the CDR3: TGTGTCAGCAGCACATCGGCGGGCGAGACTGAAGCTTTCTTT.

In this sample, this clonotype turned up a few times. A much bigger clone sits one base away, suggesting this may be a read error. It is likely a read error, because the conserved phenylalanine at the end of the CDR3 is missing. The chain combines TRBV4-1 with TRBJ2-1; tentatively, D is TRBD1 (6 bases). Germline CDR1 is MGHRA and CDR2 is YSYEKL. The CDR3 loop spans 13 amino acids. Trimming removed 8 bases from V and 7 bases from J, with 15 bases in between. CDR3 in DNA: TGCGCCAGCTTAGGGGGAACGGGAAATGAGCAGTTCATC. It codes for CASLGGTGNEQFI.

V usage is TRBV20-1 and J usage is TRBJ1-1; no clear D gene. CDR1 is DFQATT and CDR2 is SNEGSKA in the germline V gene (reference sequence). Trimming took 2 bases from V and 3 from J, leaving 16 bases between them. The CDR3 runs 15 residues. The CDR3 DNA is TGCAGTGCTAGAATCCTGGCGTTCACGGACACTGAAGCTTTCTTT. Translated: CSARILAFTDTEAFF.

With respect to this clonotype: Being one base from a much bigger clone, this may be a read error. J is TRBJ2-5 and V is TRBV29-1; D call uncertain. This CDR3 region has 12 residues. The germline V gene has CDR1 SQVTM and CDR2 ANQGSEA. DNA for the CDR3: TGCAGCGTTGTGACTTCCTTTGAGACCCAGAACTTC. Protein product: CSVVTSFETQNF.

Comment on this clonotype: A much larger clone lies one base from this, so it may be a read error. V gene TRBV20-1 combines with J gene TRBJ1-1, with D unclear. The CDR3 is 14 residues long. V shed 8 bases and J shed 4 bases, with 20 bases lying between them. Germline V lookup: CDR1 DFQATT, CDR2 SNEGSKA (reference sequence). The CDR3 region has the DNA TGCAGTACCGAAGGCACGACGGGTAGCACTGAAGCTTTCTTT. This codes for CSTEGTTGSTEAFF.

This clonotype was recorded only once. No conserved phenylalanine or tryptophan is present at the end of the CDR3, so a read error is the likely explanation. V usage is TRBV4-2 and J usage is TRBJ2-7; D is unresolved. The CDR3 length is 14 residues. CDR1 and CDR2 (germline): LGHNA, YNFKEQ. CDR3 DNA sequence: TGTACCAGCAGCCAAGTTCAATGCCCCTACGAGCAGTACCTC. Translation gives CTSSQVQCPYEQYL.

Points on this clonotype: Possible read error: a much larger clone is one base away. Without the conserved terminal phenylalanine or tryptophan, this CDR3 likely stems from a read error. V usage is TRBV6-2 or TRBV6-3 and J usage is TRBJ1-2; D not certain. V lost 7 bases and J 4 bases, leaving 7 bases between the germline ends. This CDR3 is 11 amino acids long. Germline assignment: CDR1 MNHEY and CDR2 SVGEGT. The CDR3 spells CASNNFYGYTL. DNA for the CDR3: TGTGCCAGCAACAATTTCTATGGCTACACCTTG.

This clonotype was detected a few times. This may be a read error, as it is one base from a much larger clone. A read error is likely, as this CDR3 ends without the conserved phenylalanine or tryptophan. This chain links TRBV29-1 with TRBJ2-5; possible D gene TRBD1, 6 bases. The CDR3 consists of 12 residues. Trimming left V 6 bases short and J 5 bases short, with 13 bases between. Looked up from germline, CDR1 is SQVTM and CDR2 is ANQGSEA. In DNA, the CDR3 is TGCAGCGTCCGACAGGTTGGGGAGACCCAGTACCTC. This gives the protein CSVRQVGETQYL.

This clonotype has just a few counts. The rearrangement uses TRBV29-1 and TRBJ2-7, with D perhaps assigned TRBD1 or TRBD2 (6 bases each). Germline CDR1 and CDR2: SQVTM and ANQGSEA. This CDR3 spans 14 amino acids. CDR3 sequence (DNA): TGCAGTGTCCCAGTGGGGGGCAGCTCCTACGAGCAGTACTTC. Its protein product is CSVPVGGSSYEQYF.

Comment on this clonotype: It is unclear where the CDR3 begins or ends on the DNA, so no DNA is shown, and the CDR3 is as TCRdb lists it. The V call is TRBV29-1, the J call TRBJ1-2; the table's D gene call, TRBD1, was not cross checked with the DNA. The CDR3 length is 13 residues, termini included. The germline V gene encodes CDR1 SQVTM and CDR2 ANQGSEA. The CDR3 sequence: CSVATGTGSGYSF.

As concerns this clonotype: Given a much more abundant clone one base away, this may be a read error. The chain carries TRBV6-2 or TRBV6-3 and TRBJ2-1; possible D gene TRBD2, 5 bases. The length of the CDR3 is 17 residues. Germline V gives CDR1 MNHEY, CDR2 SVGEGT. CDR3 region: CANSYILGGPSYNEQFF. For the CDR3, the DNA is TGTGCCAACAGTTACATCCTTGGCGGGCCCTCCTACAATGAGCAGTTCTTC.